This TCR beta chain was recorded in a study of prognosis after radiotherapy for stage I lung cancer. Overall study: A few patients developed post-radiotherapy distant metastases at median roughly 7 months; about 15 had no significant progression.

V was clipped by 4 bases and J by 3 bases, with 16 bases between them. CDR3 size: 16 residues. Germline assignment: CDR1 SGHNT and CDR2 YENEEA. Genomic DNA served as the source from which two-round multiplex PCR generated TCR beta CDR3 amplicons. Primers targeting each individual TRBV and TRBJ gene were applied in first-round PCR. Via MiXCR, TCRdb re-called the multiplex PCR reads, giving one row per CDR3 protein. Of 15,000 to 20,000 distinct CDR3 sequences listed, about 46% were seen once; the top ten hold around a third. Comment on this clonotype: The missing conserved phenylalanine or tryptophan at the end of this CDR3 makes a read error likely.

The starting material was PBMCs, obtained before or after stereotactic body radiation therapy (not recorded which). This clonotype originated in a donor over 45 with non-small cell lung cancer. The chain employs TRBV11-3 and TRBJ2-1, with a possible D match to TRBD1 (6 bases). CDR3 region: CASSSSRGPNYNEQFL. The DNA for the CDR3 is TGTGCCAGCAGCTCAAGCAGGGGACCAAACTACAATGAGCAGTTCTTG.